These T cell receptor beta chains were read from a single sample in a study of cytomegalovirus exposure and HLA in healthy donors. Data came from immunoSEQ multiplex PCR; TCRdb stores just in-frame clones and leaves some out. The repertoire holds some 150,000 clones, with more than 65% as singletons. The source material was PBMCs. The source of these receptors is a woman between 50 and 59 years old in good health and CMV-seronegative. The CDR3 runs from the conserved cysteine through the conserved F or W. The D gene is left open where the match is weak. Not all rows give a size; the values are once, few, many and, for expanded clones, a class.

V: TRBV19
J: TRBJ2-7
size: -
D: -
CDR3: CASSIVGRGREEQYF
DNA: TGTGCCAGTAGTATCGTCGGCAGGGGAAGGGAAGAGCAGTACTTC

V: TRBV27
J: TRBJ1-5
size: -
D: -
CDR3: CASSSEGMGGPNQPQHF
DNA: TGTGCCAGCAGTTCGGAGGGGATGGGGGGGCCAAATCAGCCCCAGCATTTT

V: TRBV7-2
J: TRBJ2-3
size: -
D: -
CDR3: CASSPGRQGTDTQYF
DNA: TGTGCCAGCAGCCCAGGCAGGCAGGGCACAGATACGCAGTATTTT

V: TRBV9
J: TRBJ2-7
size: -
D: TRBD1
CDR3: CASSERQGISYEQYF
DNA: TGTGCCAGCAGCGAAAGACAGGGAATCTCCTACGAGCAGTACTTC

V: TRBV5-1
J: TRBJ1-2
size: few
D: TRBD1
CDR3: CATSPGDRGLGYTF
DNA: TGCGCCACCTCTCCGGGGGACAGGGGTTTGGGCTACACCTTC

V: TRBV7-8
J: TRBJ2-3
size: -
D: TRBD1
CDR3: CASSEGTGGSTDTQYF
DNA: TGTGCCAGCAGCGAAGGGACAGGAGGATCCACAGATACGCAGTATTTT

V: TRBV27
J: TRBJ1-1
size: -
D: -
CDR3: CASSLTGWNTEAFF
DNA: TGTGCCAGCAGTTTAACCGGGTGGAACACTGAAGCTTTCTTT

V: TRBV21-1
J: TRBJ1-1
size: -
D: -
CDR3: CASSNVLIGTGELKNTEAFF
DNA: TGTGCCAGCAGCAATGTGTTAATCGGCACAGGTGAACTTAAGAACACTGAAGCTTTCTTT

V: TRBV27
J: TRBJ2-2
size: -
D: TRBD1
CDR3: CASNVRTGWDTGELFF
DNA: TGTGCCAGCAATGTCCGGACAGGCTGGGATACCGGGGAGCTGTTTTTT

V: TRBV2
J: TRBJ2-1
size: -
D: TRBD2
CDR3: CASNGRGGYNEQFF
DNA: TGTGCCAGCAATGGGCGGGGGGGTTACAATGAGCAGTTCTTC

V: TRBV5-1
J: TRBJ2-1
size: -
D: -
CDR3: CASSLDRPPNNEQFF
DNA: TGCGCCAGCAGCTTGGACAGGCCGCCGAACAATGAGCAGTTCTTC

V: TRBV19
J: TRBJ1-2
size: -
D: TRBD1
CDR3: CASSIFVKKTGDLANYGYTF
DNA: TGTGCCAGTAGTATCTTCGTGAAGAAGACAGGGGATTTAGCTAACTATGGCTACACCTTC

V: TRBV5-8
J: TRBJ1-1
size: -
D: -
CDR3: CASSLGGPLNTEAFF
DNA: TGTGCCAGCAGCTTGGGAGGGCCCTTGAACACTGAAGCTTTCTTT

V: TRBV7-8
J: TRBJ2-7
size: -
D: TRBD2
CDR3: CASSEGLAGVYEQYF
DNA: TGTGCCAGCAGCGAAGGACTAGCGGGGGTCTACGAGCAGTACTTC

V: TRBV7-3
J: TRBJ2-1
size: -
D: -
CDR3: CASSLAATSEQFF
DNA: TGTGCCAGCAGCTTAGCGGCAACAAGCGAGCAGTTCTTC

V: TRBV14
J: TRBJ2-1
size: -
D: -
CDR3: CASSHKVGSRAGYNEQFF
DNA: TGTGCCAGCAGCCATAAGGTCGGATCCAGGGCCGGCTACAATGAGCAGTTCTTC

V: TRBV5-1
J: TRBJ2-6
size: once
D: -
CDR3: CASSQASGANVLTF
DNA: TGCGCCAGCAGCCAAGCCTCTGGGGCCAACGTCCTGACTTTC

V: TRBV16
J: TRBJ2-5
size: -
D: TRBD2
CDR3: CASSQFEGAGEETQYF
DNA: TGTGCCAGCAGCCAATTTGAGGGAGCGGGAGAAGAGACCCAGTACTTC

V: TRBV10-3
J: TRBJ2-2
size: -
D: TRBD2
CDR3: CAISVTSDTGELFF
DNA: TGTGCCATCAGTGTGACTAGCGACACCGGGGAGCTGTTTTTT

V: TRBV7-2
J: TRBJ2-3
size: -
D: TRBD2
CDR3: CASSDKRDPSTDTQYF
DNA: TGTGCCAGCAGCGATAAGCGGGACCCCAGCACAGATACGCAGTATTTT

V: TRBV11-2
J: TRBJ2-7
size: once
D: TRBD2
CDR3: CASSLDPVGVAGVGEQYF
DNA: TGTGCCAGCAGCTTAGATCCCGTCGGAGTAGCGGGAGTTGGGGAGCAGTACTTC

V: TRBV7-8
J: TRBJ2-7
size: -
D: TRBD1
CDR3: CASALGTGGYEQYF
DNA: TGTGCCAGCGCCTTAGGGACAGGGGGATACGAGCAGTACTTC

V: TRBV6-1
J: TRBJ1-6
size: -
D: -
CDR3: CASSEELIGANETPLHF
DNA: TGTGCCAGCAGTGAAGAGTTGATAGGGGCGAATGAGACACCCCTCCACTTT

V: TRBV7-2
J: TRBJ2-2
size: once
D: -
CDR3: CASSDRTGLAVGGELFF
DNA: TGTGCCAGCAGCGACCGTACAGGGTTGGCTGTGGGCGGGGAGCTGTTTTTT

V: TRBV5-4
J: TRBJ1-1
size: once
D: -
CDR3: CASSWEGSRNTEAFF
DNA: TGTGCCAGCAGCTGGGAGGGGTCGCGGAACACTGAAGCTTTCTTT

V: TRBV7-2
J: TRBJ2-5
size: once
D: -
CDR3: CASSLVSGNPSETQYF
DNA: TGTGCCAGCAGCTTAGTGTCAGGGAATCCCTCAGAGACCCAGTACTTC

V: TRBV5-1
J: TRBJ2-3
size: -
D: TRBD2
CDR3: CASSLGLASDTQYF
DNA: TGCGCCAGCAGCCTGGGACTAGCGTCGGATACGCAGTATTTT

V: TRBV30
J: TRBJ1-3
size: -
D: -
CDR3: CAWSRDTNSGNTIYF
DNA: TGTGCCTGGAGCAGGGACACAAACTCTGGAAACACCATATATTTT

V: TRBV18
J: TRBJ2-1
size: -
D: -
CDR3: CASSPLESISYNEQFF
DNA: TGTGCCAGCTCACCCCTTGAGAGCATCTCCTACAATGAGCAGTTCTTC

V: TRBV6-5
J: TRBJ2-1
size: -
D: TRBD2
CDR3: CASTLLAGGLNEQFF
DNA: TGTGCCAGCACCTTATTAGCGGGGGGTCTTAATGAGCAGTTCTTC

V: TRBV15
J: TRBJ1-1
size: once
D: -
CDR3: CATSRNPGLGVSEAFF
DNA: TGTGCCACCAGCAGAAATCCGGGACTCGGAGTTTCTGAAGCTTTCTTT

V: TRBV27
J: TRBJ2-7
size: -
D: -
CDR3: CAAGGPLWGDEQYF
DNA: TGTGCCGCTGGGGGTCCCCTTTGGGGGGACGAGCAGTACTTC

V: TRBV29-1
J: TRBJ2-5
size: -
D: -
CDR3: CSVEDSETQYF
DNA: TGCAGCGTTGAAGATAGCGAGACCCAGTACTTC

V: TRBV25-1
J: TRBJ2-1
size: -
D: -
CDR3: CASSEYGQFNEQFF
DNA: TGTGCCAGCAGTGAATATGGACAGTTCAATGAGCAGTTCTTC

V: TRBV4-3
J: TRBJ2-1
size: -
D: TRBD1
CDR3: CASSQVPGQGAGWYNEQFF
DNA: TGCGCCAGCAGCCAAGTCCCGGGACAGGGGGCTGGGTGGTACAATGAGCAGTTCTTC

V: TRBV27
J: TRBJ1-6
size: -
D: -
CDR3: CASRTFGSPLHF
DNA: TGTGCCAGCAGGACATTCGGTTCACCCCTCCACTTT

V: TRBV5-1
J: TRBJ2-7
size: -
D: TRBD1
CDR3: CASTFGTGALQEQYF
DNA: TGCGCCAGCACCTTCGGGACAGGGGCCCTCCAAGAGCAGTACTTC

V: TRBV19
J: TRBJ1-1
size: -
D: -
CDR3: CASSPGLVNTEAFF
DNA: TGTGCCAGTAGTCCGGGACTCGTTAACACTGAAGCTTTCTTT

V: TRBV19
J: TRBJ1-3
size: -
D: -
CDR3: CASGAVGTGNTIYF
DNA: TGTGCCAGTGGAGCGGTGGGGACTGGAAACACCATATATTTT

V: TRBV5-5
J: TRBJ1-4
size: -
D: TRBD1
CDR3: CASSLVPGTVNEKLFF
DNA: TGTGCCAGCAGCTTGGTGCCCGGGACAGTTAATGAAAAACTGTTTTTT

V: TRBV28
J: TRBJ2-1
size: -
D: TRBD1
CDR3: CASRNYGTGVDEQFF
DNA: TGTGCCAGCAGGAACTATGGGACAGGGGTCGATGAGCAGTTCTTC

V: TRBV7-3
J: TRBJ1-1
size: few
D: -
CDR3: CASSPTGQDRNTEAFF
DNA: TGTGCCAGCAGCCCTACAGGGCAGGACAGGAACACTGAAGCTTTCTTT

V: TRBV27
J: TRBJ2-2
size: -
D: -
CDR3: CASSHSRTGELFF
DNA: TGTGCCAGCAGTCACAGCAGAACCGGGGAGCTGTTTTTT

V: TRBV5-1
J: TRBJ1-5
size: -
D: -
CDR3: CASSLAGGYQPQHF
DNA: TGCGCCAGCAGCTTGGCCGGGGGATATCAGCCCCAGCATTTT

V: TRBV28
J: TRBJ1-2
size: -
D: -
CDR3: CASSRYGGDNGYTF
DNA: TGTGCCAGCAGCCGCTATGGAGGTGACAATGGCTACACCTTC

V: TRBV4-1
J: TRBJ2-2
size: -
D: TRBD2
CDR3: CASSPLSPGTTNTGELFF
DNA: TGCGCCAGCAGCCCACTCAGTCCCGGGACTACGAACACCGGGGAGCTGTTTTTT

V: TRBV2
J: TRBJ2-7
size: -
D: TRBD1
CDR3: CASSTDRGRQEQYF
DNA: TGTGCCAGCAGTACGGACAGGGGGCGCCAGGAGCAGTACTTC

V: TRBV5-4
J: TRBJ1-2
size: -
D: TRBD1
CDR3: CASTSAGTGLGYTF
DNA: TGTGCCAGCACCTCAGCCGGGACAGGGCTTGGCTACACCTTC

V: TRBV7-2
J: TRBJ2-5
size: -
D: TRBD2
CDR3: CASLPRGVAGGETQYF
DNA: TGTGCCAGTCTTCCCCGTGGGGTAGCGGGGGGGGAGACCCAGTACTTC

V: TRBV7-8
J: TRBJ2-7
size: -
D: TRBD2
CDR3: CASSLSSGMSYEQYF
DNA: TGTGCCAGCAGCTTATCTAGCGGGATGTCCTACGAGCAGTACTTC

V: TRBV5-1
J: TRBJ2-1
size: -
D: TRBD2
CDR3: CASSRGGGGAPDDEQFF
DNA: TGCGCCAGCAGCCGAGGGGGCGGGGGGGCCCCAGATGATGAGCAGTTCTTC